This TCR beta chain was profiled in a study of identical twins. MiXCR, applied by TCRdb to the 5' RACE reads, yields one record per CDR3 protein. Of about 570,000 distinct CDR3 sequences in the sample, 7.5% to 10% were seen once. A remark on this clonotype: The antigen remains undetermined.

Regarding the study as a whole: Out-of-frame alpha sequences shared by twins were enriched for low generation probability. Abundant beta clonotypes from cord blood bore fewer insertions; memory repertoires lacked this pattern. Interpretation of the results relied on cross-sectional statistical analysis and not on following the same donors.

Each donor was a healthy Caucasian. This sample also appeared in a second study, on yellow fever vaccine responses in identical twins.

Sequencing was performed on PBMCs. The TCR sequence derives from a woman under 30 in good health.

CDR3 sequence: CASSVDPARNTEAFF. CDR3 in DNA: TGTGCCAGCAGCGTAGACCCGGCCCGGAACACTGAAGCTTTCTTT. The chain recombines TRBV9 with TRBJ1-1; D uncertain. This CDR3 has 15 amino acids. CDR1 SGDLS and CDR2 YYNGEE come from the germline V gene. Trimming removed 0 bases from V and 1 base from J, with 10 bases in between.